The source of this T cell receptor (beta chain) is a study of OX40 agonist ivuxolimab in advanced cancers. On the study more broadly: The dose-escalation group included hepatocellular carcinoma, melanoma, renal cell carcinoma and head and neck cancer. Eligibility rules accepted prior anti-PD-1, anti-PD-L1 or anti-CTLA-4 therapy, and 40% had some. Partial responses were achieved by three patients, of whom one had hepatocellular carcinoma and two had cutaneous melanoma.

Regarding this clone: Its target is not known.

Only in-frame clones appear in the TCRdb table, and some are missing; sequencing was by immunoSEQ multiplex PCR. The sample has tens of thousands of clones; 80% to 95% are singletons. Trimming took 5 bases from V and 0 from J; bases not matched to a gene: 7. The CDR3 extends over 16 amino acids. In germline, CDR1 is SEHNR, CDR2 FQNEAQ (reference sequence). Regarding the study as a whole: The authors also found low normalized T-cell clonal expansion in some nonresponders.

The sample here was CD4+ or CD8+ T cells sorted from blood, taken in a trial of the OX40 agonist ivuxolimab. The clonotype originates from an adult with an advanced solid tumor such as melanoma, head and neck, liver or kidney cancer. The rearrangement joins TRBV7-9 to TRBJ1-3; 7 bases fit TRBD1. CDR3: CASSPSGQLSGNTIYF. Written as DNA, the CDR3 is TGTGCCAGCAGCCCCTCGGGACAGCTCTCTGGAAACACCATATATTTT.